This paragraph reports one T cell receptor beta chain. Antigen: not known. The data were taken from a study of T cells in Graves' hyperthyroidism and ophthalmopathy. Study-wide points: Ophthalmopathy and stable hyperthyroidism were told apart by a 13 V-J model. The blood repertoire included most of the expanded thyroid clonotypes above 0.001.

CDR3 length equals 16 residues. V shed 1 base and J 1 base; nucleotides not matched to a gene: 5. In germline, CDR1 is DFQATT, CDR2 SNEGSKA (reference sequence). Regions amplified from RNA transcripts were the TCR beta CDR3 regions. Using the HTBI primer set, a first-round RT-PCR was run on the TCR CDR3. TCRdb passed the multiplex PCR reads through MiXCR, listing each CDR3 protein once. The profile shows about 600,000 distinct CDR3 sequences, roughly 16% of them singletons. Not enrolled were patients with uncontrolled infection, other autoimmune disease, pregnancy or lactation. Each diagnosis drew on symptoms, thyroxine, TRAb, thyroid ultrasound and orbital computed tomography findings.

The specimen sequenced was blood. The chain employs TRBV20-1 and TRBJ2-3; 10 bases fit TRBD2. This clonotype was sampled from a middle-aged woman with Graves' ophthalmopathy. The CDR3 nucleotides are TGCAGTGCTAGAGGAAAAGCGGGGGGGCGCACAGATACGCAGTATTTT. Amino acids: CSARGKAGGRTDTQYF.